In its sample, the clone carrying this T cell receptor (beta chain) was seen a few times. V lost 2 bases to trimming and J lost 4 bases, with 12 bases between them. Germline V gene sequence: CDR1 MNHEY, CDR2 SVGAGI. The CDR3 runs 14 residues. The data stem from a study of patients and donors after allogeneic stem cell transplantation. MiXCR was run by TCRdb on the RT-PCR reads, yielding one entry per CDR3 protein. The profile covers approximately 250,000 distinct CDR3 sequences, with 13% to 15% appearing a single time and around a tenth taken by the ten largest. The clonotype was recovered from a human donor who was either an allogeneic HSCT recipient or a stem cell or donor lymphocyte infusion donor (not recorded which). It is not recorded whose cells these are; they may come from a transplant donor. The chain employs TRBV6-5 and TRBJ2-7; no clear D. The specimen sequenced was blood, either unsorted or a sorted T cell fraction (not recorded which). In DNA, the CDR3 is TGTGCCAGCAGTTACCCCCCGGCCGTTTACGAGCAGTACTTC. This codes for CASSYPPAVYEQYF.